This entry concerns a single T cell receptor beta chain. This record belongs to a study of blood T cell repertoires in COVID-19. Study in general: Sample material is recorded as cDNA or gDNA derived from T cells, B-cell-depleted T cells, or PBMCs.

A Seattle source enrolled patients during active infection and followed them longitudinally. Germline V gene data show CDR1 as SGHTA and CDR2 as FQGNSA. Losses at the gene ends were 5 bases for V and 7 bases for J; bases not matched to a gene: 15. The CDR3 is 16 residues long. As processed by the authors: Using reference gene primer amplification, nucleated cell counts were estimated. The repertoire was sequenced with immunoSEQ multiplex PCR; TCRdb's copy has only in-frame clones and lacks some. The V and J calls and clone size were taken over from that table, and D and trimming were inferred from the DNA. The table lists approximately 200,000 clones, around four fifths of them singletons.

Sequencing used peripheral blood. The TCR comes from a woman aged 80 or over with COVID-19, enrolled during active disease. The J gene is TRBJ2-5, the V gene TRBV7-2; TRBD2 matches at 8 bases. The CDR3 is CASSARPSGGSVTQYF. CDR3 nucleotides: TGTGCCAGCAGCGCTAGGCCCAGCGGGGGTTCCGTGACCCAGTACTTC.